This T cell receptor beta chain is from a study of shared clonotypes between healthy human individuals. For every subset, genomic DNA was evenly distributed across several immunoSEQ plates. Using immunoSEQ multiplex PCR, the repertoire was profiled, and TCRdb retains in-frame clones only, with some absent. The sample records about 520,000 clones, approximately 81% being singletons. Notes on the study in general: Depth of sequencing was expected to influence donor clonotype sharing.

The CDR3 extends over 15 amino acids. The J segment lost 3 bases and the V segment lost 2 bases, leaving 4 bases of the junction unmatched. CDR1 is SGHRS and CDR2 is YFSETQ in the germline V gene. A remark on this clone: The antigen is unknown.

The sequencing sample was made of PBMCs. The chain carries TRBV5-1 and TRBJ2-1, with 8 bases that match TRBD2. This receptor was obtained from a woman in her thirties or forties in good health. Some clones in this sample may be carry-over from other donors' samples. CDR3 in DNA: TGCGCCAGCAGCTTCGGACTAGCCGACTACAATGAGCAGTTCTTC. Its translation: CASSFGLADYNEQFF.